This TCR beta chain was recorded in a study of T cell responses to AZD1222 COVID-19 vaccine. Notes on the study in general: Donors skewed white British and female; clonal diversity was possibly underestimated.

With regard to this clone: The antigen remains undetermined.

V dropped 4 bases and J dropped 4; count of bases not matched to a gene: 13. Per germline, CDR1 SGHDT and CDR2 YYEEEE. The CDR3 is 17 residues long. Repertoires were generated with immunoSEQ multiplex PCR, while TCRdb's copy carries only in-frame clones and drops some. This table has tens of thousands of clones, roughly 88% appearing once. Sequencing was performed on peripheral blood, taken 28 days after the second AZD1222 dose. The rearrangement joins TRBV5-6 to TRBJ1-1, with TRBD1 matching over 10 bases. This TCR derives from an adult who received the AZD1222 COVID-19 vaccine. The CDR3 coding sequence is TGTGCCAGCAGCCTGGAGGGACAGGGGTCGTTATTCACTGAAGCTTTCTTT. This translates into CASSLEGQGSLFTEAFF.